These 28 T cell receptor beta chains share one sample of origin, sequenced in a study of persistence of HIV-infected CD4 T cells. The immunoSEQ assay was version 4, run in survey mode. Assay: immunoSEQ multiplex PCR; the TCRdb copy retains only in-frame clones and omits some. The table shows roughly 34,000 clones, with about 80% occurring only once. Lysates of CMV-infected fibroblasts at around 10 ug/mL stimulated these cells. CD40L-negative CD69-negative CD45RO-high memory CD4+ T cells were sorted as populations depleted of antigen-responding cells. The antigens these receptors bind are not known. The sequencing used CD4+ T cells sorted from PBMCs after roughly 19-hour stimulation, collected from a patient who received antiretroviral therapy. The origin of the receptors is an adult woman with HIV who was CMV-seropositive.

The gene calls are TRBV5-6 and TRBJ2-2, with no clear D. Per germline, CDR1 SGHDT and CDR2 YYEEEE. The V end lost 2 bases, the J end lost 0 bases, and 8 bases lay between the germline ends. This CDR3 region has 15 residues. Here the CDR3 DNA reads TGTGCCAGCAGCTTATTACGGACGAACACCGGGGAGCTGTTTTTT. Translation gives CASSLLRTNTGELFF.

This clone rates as medium-sized. Mismatch with germline at one junction end may stem from a read error. The J gene is TRBJ1-5, the V gene TRBV18; D is unclear. The CDR3 loop spans 14 amino acids. The V gene's germline CDR1 is KGHSH and CDR2 LQKENI. The CDR3 here is CASSQGPRNRPQHF. CDR3 sequence (DNA): TGTGCCAGCTCACAGGGCCCCAGGAATCGGCCCCAGCATTTT.

This clone has just a few counts. V is TRBV5-5 and J is TRBJ2-1, with 8 bases that match TRBD2. CDR1 SGHKS and CDR2 YYEKEE come from the germline V gene (reference sequence). CDR3 size: 16 residues. The V segment lost 0 bases and the J segment 3 bases; nucleotides outside the gene matches: 5. In DNA form, the CDR3 reads TGTGCCAGCAGCTTGGAAGCGGGAGCCCACTACAATGAGCAGTTCTTC. The encoded protein is CASSLEAGAHYNEQFF.

V is TRBV10-1 and J is TRBJ2-5, with D maybe TRBD1 (6 bases). Germline assignment: CDR1 WNHNN and CDR2 SYGVQD (reference sequence). V was shortened by 3 bases and J by 5 bases, with 16 bases between the two germline ends. This CDR3 region has 15 residues. For the CDR3, the DNA is TGCGCCAGCAGTGATAGGGCAGGGGCTACGGAGACCCAGTACTTC. The encoded protein is CASSDRAGATETQYF.

J is TRBJ2-6 and V is TRBV5-1; D remains unclear. This CDR3 comprises 17 residues. V lost 4 bases to trimming and J lost 0 bases, with 14 bases between them. The germline V gene encodes CDR1 SGHRS and CDR2 YFSETQ. CDR3 in DNA: TGCGCCAGCAGCAGTACTCCCTTACCCTCTGGGGCCAACGTCCTGACTTTC. Residues: CASSSTPLPSGANVLTF.

V usage is TRBV28 and J usage is TRBJ1-1; D unresolved. Germline V gene sequence: CDR1 MDHEN, CDR2 SYDVKM. The CDR3 contains 15 residues. V was trimmed by 6 bases and J by 4 bases, leaving 18 bases between them. Here the CDR3 reads CASRERFLHGTEAFF. CDR3 nucleotides: TGTGCCAGCAGGGAGCGCTTCCTTCACGGCACTGAAGCTTTCTTT.

J is TRBJ1-1 and V is TRBV7-6, with unresolved D. The CDR3 is 15 residues long. V was clipped by 5 bases and J by 0 bases, with 13 bases between them. Germline CDR1 reads SGHVS; CDR2 reads FNYEAQ. Here the CDR3 reads CASSEQPGMNTEAFF. In nucleotides, the CDR3 is TGTGCCAGCAGCGAACAACCGGGGATGAACACTGAAGCTTTCTTT.

The chain has TRBV4-1 and TRBJ2-2, with 9 bases fitting TRBD1. The CDR3 extends over 15 amino acids. Germline V lookup: CDR1 MGHRA, CDR2 YSYEKL. The junction had 1 base not matched to a gene; V was cut back by 4 bases and J by 1 base. The CDR3 region has the DNA TGCGCCAGCAGCCGGGACAGGGTGAACACCGGGGAGCTGTTTTTT. As protein: CASSRDRVNTGELFF.

The V call is TRBV18, the J call TRBJ2-7, with D possibly being TRBD1 (5 bases). Trimming removed 3 bases at V and 0 bases at J, with 9 bases between. The CDR3 is made up of 14 amino acids. The germline V gene encodes CDR1 KGHSH and CDR2 LQKENI. The CDR3 sequence: CASSPGPSSYEQYF. The CDR3, as DNA: TGTGCCAGCTCACCGGGGCCGAGCTCCTACGAGCAGTACTTC.

The rearrangement uses TRBV2 and TRBJ1-5; D unresolved. Trimming removed 3 bases from V and 2 bases from J, with 8 bases in between. CDR3 size: 14 residues. Germline-derived CDR1 and CDR2 are SNHLY and FYNNEI. CDR3 DNA: TGTGCCAGCAGTGAGGGTGGGCGCAATCAGCCCCAGCATTTT. Translating gives CASSEGGRNQPQHF.

This rearrangement joins TRBV4-3 to TRBJ2-1; a possible D gene is TRBD1 (8 bases). CDR1 LGHNA and CDR2 YSLEER come from the germline V gene. Trimming left V 2 bases short and J 9 bases short, with 14 bases between. The CDR3 consists of 14 residues. The CDR3 is CASSQRQGRGEQFF. In DNA form, the CDR3 reads TGCGCCAGCAGCCAAAGACAGGGGAGGGGTGAGCAGTTCTTC.

This clone was observed a single time. The rearrangement links TRBV4-2 to TRBJ1-3; 8 bases map to TRBD1. The junction had 12 bases not matched to a gene; V was cut back by 4 bases and J by 7 bases. The CDR3 has 16 amino acids. CDR1 and CDR2 (germline): LGHNA, YNFKEQ. The CDR3 sequence is CASSPLTTGAGNTIYF. CDR3 sequence (DNA): TGTGCCAGCAGCCCACTCACGACAGGGGCGGGGAACACCATATATTTT.

The gene calls are TRBV6-5 and TRBJ2-7; D is unresolved. The germline V gene encodes CDR1 MNHEY and CDR2 SVGAGI. CDR3 length equals 15 residues. V lost 0 bases and J 3 bases, leaving 12 bases between the germline ends. The chain's CDR3 is CASSYSRSGFYEQYF. The CDR3 DNA sequence: TGTGCCAGCAGTTACTCGCGGTCGGGCTTCTACGAGCAGTACTTC.

In the case of this clone: The sample holds other DNA sequences that translate to the same CDR3. This chain links TRBV5-1 with TRBJ2-1; either TRBD1 or TRBD2 may supply D (5 bases each). The germline CDR1 and CDR2 sequences are SGHRS and YFSETQ. There are 15 residues in the CDR3. V was trimmed by 6 bases and J by 6 bases, leaving 19 bases between them. This CDR3 is CASTPAGAVGNEQFF. In DNA, the CDR3 is TGCGCCAGCACCCCTGCCGGGGCCGTGGGCAATGAGCAGTTCTTC.

The CDR3 is CASSSRVNYGYTF. CDR3 sequence (DNA): TGTGCCAGCAGCTCCAGAGTGAACTATGGCTACACCTTC. V usage is TRBV3-1 (or the pseudogene TRBV3-2) and J usage is TRBJ1-2; D is ambiguous. Trimming left V 5 bases short and J 2 bases short, with 9 bases between. Germline V gives CDR1 LGHDT, CDR2 YNNKEL (reference sequence). This CDR3 region has 13 residues.

The V gene is TRBV25-1, the J gene TRBJ2-3, with D maybe TRBD1 (6 bases). CDR3 length: 14 amino acids. The germline V gene encodes CDR1 MGHDK and CDR2 SYGVNS. V was trimmed by 6 bases and J by 4 bases, leaving 14 bases between them. The CDR3 here is CASRPHSGADTQYF. CDR3 in DNA: TGTGCCAGCAGGCCCCACTCAGGGGCAGATACGCAGTATTTT. Complete variable domain (other parts from reference TRBV25-1 and TRBJ2-3): EADIYQTPRYLVIGTGKKITLECSQTMGHDKMYWYQQDPGMELHLIHYSYGVNSTEKGDLSSESTVSRIRTEHFPLTLESARPSHTSQYLCASRPHSGADTQYFGPGTRLTVL.

The gene calls are TRBV27 and TRBJ1-4; 9 bases map to TRBD1. Trimming removed 6 bases from V and 10 bases from J; junction bases left unmatched: 9. CDR3 length: 14 amino acids. Germline V gives CDR1 MNHEY, CDR2 SMNVEV (reference sequence). The chain's CDR3 is CASSFGTGPAKLFF. The CDR3 nucleotides are TGTGCCAGCAGCTTCGGGACAGGGCCTGCAAAACTGTTTTTT.

This chain uses TRBV30 with TRBJ2-7, with D possibly TRBD1 on 5 matching bases. This CDR3 comprises 11 residues. The V gene's germline CDR1 is GTSNPN and CDR2 SVGIG (reference sequence). V shed 8 bases and J shed 0 bases, with 8 bases lying between them. CDR3 in amino acids: CALQVSYEQYF. In nucleotides, the CDR3 is TGTGCCCTACAGGTCTCCTACGAGCAGTACTTC.

This sequence joins TRBV2 and TRBJ1-2; no clear D. Germline CDR1 and CDR2: SNHLY and FYNNEI. The V and J ends lost 3 bases and 4 bases respectively, with 6 bases between them. This CDR3 is built from 12 residues. DNA of the CDR3: TGTGCCAGCAGTGACAGTAGCTATGGCTACACCTTC. Translation gives CASSDSSYGYTF.

The chain carries TRBV10-3 and TRBJ2-1; a possible D gene is TRBD2 (6 bases). The CDR3 runs to 16 residues. V lost 4 bases, J lost 5 bases, and 18 bases lay in between. Germline CDR1 ENHRY, CDR2 SYGVKD. CDR3 amino acids: CAISGPGLKVHNEQFF. Written as DNA, the CDR3 is TGTGCCATCAGTGGCCCGGGACTCAAGGTCCACAATGAGCAGTTCTTC.

The gene calls are TRBV3-1 (or the pseudogene TRBV3-2) and TRBJ2-3, with 13 bases matching TRBD2. The CDR3 totals 18 residues. The V and J ends lost 0 bases and 1 base, in that order; junction bases with no gene match: 4. CDR1 is LGHDT and CDR2 is YNNKEL in the germline V gene (reference sequence). For the CDR3, the DNA is TGTGCCAGCAGCCAAGATCGACTAGCGGGGGGACGCACAGATACGCAGTATTTT. Its protein product is CASSQDRLAGGRTDTQYF.

The chain employs TRBV29-1 and TRBJ1-5; 7 bases fit TRBD1. The CDR3 is 12 amino acids. Germline V gene sequence: CDR1 SQVTM, CDR2 ANQGSEA. The ends lost 4 bases at V and 4 bases at J; junction bases unmatched: 1. The CDR3 sequence is CSVGTGNQPQHF. CDR3 DNA sequence: TGCAGCGTTGGGACAGGAAATCAGCCCCAGCATTTT.

This rearrangement joins TRBV13 to TRBJ1-4; D gene ambiguous. The CDR3 covers 14 residues. Trimming removed 5 bases from V and 8 bases from J, with 15 bases in between. CDR1 is PRHDT, CDR2 FYEKMQ, per germline (reference sequence). CDR3 sequence: CASSRRSTAEKLFF. As DNA, the CDR3 is TGTGCCAGCAGCCGCCGTTCGACGGCCGAAAAACTGTTTTTT.

The gene calls are TRBV7-6 and TRBJ2-5, with D hard to call. Germline V lookup: CDR1 SGHVS, CDR2 FNYEAQ. The V gene lost 5 bases and the J gene lost 2 bases, with 21 bases spanning the gap. This CDR3 has 17 amino acids. In DNA form, the CDR3 reads TGTGCCAGCAGCCCGGGTTTCCCTGGATCTAAACAAGAGACCCAGTACTTC. It translates to CASSPGFPGSKQETQYF.

V gene TRBV7-3 combines with J gene TRBJ2-2, with D maybe TRBD2 (5 bases). Germline V lookup: CDR1 SGHTA, CDR2 FQGTGA. This CDR3 has 15 residues. With 3 bases removed from V and 5 bases from J, the gap between germline ends came to 13 bases. This CDR3 reads CASSFAGGGTGELFF. Written as DNA, the CDR3 is TGTGCCAGCAGCTTCGCAGGAGGTGGTACCGGGGAGCTGTTTTTT.

V gene TRBV24-1 combines with J gene TRBJ1-2, with 9 bases that match TRBD1. The ends lost 3 bases at V and 6 bases at J; junction bases unmatched: 7. This CDR3 has 15 amino acids. Germline-derived CDR1 and CDR2 are KGHDR and SFDVKD. CDR3 protein: CATSDPRTGEDGYTF. The CDR3 DNA sequence: TGTGCCACCAGTGATCCCCGGACAGGGGAAGATGGCTACACCTTC.

Turning to this clone: At one end, the junction sequence differs from germline, possibly due to a read error. Other DNA sequences in the sample encode the same CDR3. The chain uses TRBV3-1 (or the pseudogene TRBV3-2) and TRBJ1-5; tentative D call: TRBD1 (6 bases). This CDR3 has 16 residues. Germline V gene lookup returns CDR1 LGHDT and CDR2 YNNKEL (reference sequence). The CDR3 spells CASSQDAGAQNQPQHF. The CDR3 DNA sequence: TGTGCCAGCAGCCAAGATGCGGGGGCGCAGAATCAGCCCCAACATTTT.

The chain is built from TRBV6-5 and TRBJ1-2; D not certain. Germline CDR1 is MNHEY and CDR2 is SVGAGI. The length of the CDR3 is 14 residues. V was clipped by 5 bases and J by 3 bases, with 13 bases between them. The CDR3 coding sequence is TGTGCCAGCAGTCTTCGAGGCACAGACTATGGCTACACCTTC. Amino acid sequence: CASSLRGTDYGYTF.